Below, 9 T cell receptor beta chains from the same sample are listed, as sequenced in a study of blood T cell repertoires in COVID-19. The protocol was immunoSEQ multiplex PCR, while the TCRdb copy is restricted to in-frame clones and leaves out a portion. The sample has around 170,000 clones, about 85% seen once. Sequencing was carried out using peripheral blood. The receptor source for this set is a man in his fifties or sixties with acute or convalescent COVID-19.

The chain employs TRBV19 and TRBJ2-7, with TRBD1 matching over 7 bases. The ends lost 4 bases at V and 6 bases at J; junction bases unmatched: 6. This CDR3 has 13 amino acids. Germline V gene sequence: CDR1 LNHDA, CDR2 SQIVND (reference sequence). This CDR3 is CASSRDSRGEQYF. CDR3 nucleotide sequence: TGTGCCAGTAGTAGGGACAGCCGGGGCGAGCAGTACTTC.

The chain uses TRBV25-1 and TRBJ1-2; D is unresolved. This CDR3 comprises 14 residues. The V gene's germline CDR1 is MGHDK and CDR2 SYGVNS. Trimming pared 0 bases from V and 5 bases from J, leaving 10 bases between. The CDR3 sequence: CASSEYNEAYGYTF. The CDR3 nucleotides are TGTGCCAGCAGTGAATATAACGAGGCGTATGGCTACACCTTC.

This clone came up once. In DNA, the CDR3 is TGTGCCACCAGCAGAGATCGTCCGGGAGAGGGAACCGGGGAGCTGTTTTTT. This codes for CATSRDRPGEGTGELFF. The chain uses TRBV15 and TRBJ2-2; D is perhaps TRBD2 (6 bases). This CDR3 is 17 amino acids long. V lost 0 bases and J 5 bases, leaving 16 bases between the germline ends. Germline assignment: CDR1 LNHNV and CDR2 YYDKDF (reference sequence).

V gene TRBV7-2 combines with J gene TRBJ2-1; 10 bases line up with TRBD2. The CDR3 totals 16 residues. Germline V gives CDR1 SGHTA, CDR2 FQGNSA. V lost 5 bases, J lost 9 bases, and 13 bases stayed unmatched. CDR3 sequence reads: CASSPQLAGARGEQFF. CDR3 sequence (DNA): TGTGCCAGCAGCCCGCAGCTAGCGGGGGCGCGGGGTGAGCAGTTCTTC.

The V and J genes are TRBV24-1 and TRBJ2-5; weak D call: TRBD2 (5 bases). CDR1 is KGHDR and CDR2 is SFDVKD in the germline V gene. This CDR3 spans 14 amino acids. V was trimmed by 1 base and J by 5 bases, leaving 10 bases between them. The CDR3 spells CATSDFTGIETQYF. DNA for the CDR3: TGTGCCACCAGTGATTTTACGGGGATTGAGACCCAGTACTTC.

J is TRBJ1-2 and V is TRBV5-1; D gene uncertain. V lost 0 bases, J lost 4 bases, and 10 bases lay in between. Looked up from germline, CDR1 is SGHRS and CDR2 is YFSETQ. This CDR3 has 14 residues. This chain's CDR3 is CASSLDRGAYGYTF. The CDR3 DNA follows: TGCGCCAGCAGCTTGGATCGGGGTGCCTATGGCTACACCTTC. Supplemented by reference TRBV5-1 and TRBJ1-2, the full variable domain reads KAGVTQTPRYLIKTRGQQVTLSCSPISGHRSVSWYQQTPGQGLQFLFEYFSETQRNKGNFPGRFSGRQFSNSRSEMNVSTLELGDSALYLCASSLDRGAYGYTFGSGTRLTVV.

This clone was picked up one time. The chain is built from TRBV5-1 and TRBJ2-5, with unresolved D. The CDR3 sequence is 11 residues long. Trimming stripped 4 bases from V and 3 bases from J, with 4 bases between. CDR1 SGHRS and CDR2 YFSETQ come from the germline V gene. DNA for the CDR3: TGCGCCAGCAGCGAGAAAGAGACCCAGTACTTC. Its translation is CASSEKETQYF.

As regards this clone: The sample holds other DNA sequences that translate to the same CDR3. The chain recombines TRBV5-1 with TRBJ2-5, with 14 bases that match TRBD2. CDR3 length: 16 residues. The V gene's germline CDR1 is SGHRS and CDR2 YFSETQ. V lost 4 bases, J lost 3 bases, and 5 bases stayed unmatched. The CDR3 region has the DNA TGCGCCAGCAGCCCCGGACTAGCGGGGGGAGAAGAGACCCAGTACTTC. Amino acid sequence: CASSPGLAGGEETQYF.

The gene calls are TRBV27 and TRBJ2-5, with 11 bases that match TRBD1. Germline CDR1 is MNHEY and CDR2 is SMNVEV (reference sequence). With 6 bases clipped from V and 5 bases from J, the junction kept 11 bases outside the gene matches. This CDR3 contains 16 residues. The CDR3 nucleotides are TGTGCCAGCAGATACTCAGGACAGGGGGCGTGGGAGACCCAGTACTTC. It specifies CASRYSGQGAWETQYF.